Below, one T cell receptor beta chain is given with its context. Antigen specificity is unknown. Primers: 60 Vbeta forward and 13 Jbeta reverse. Produced via immunoSEQ multiplex PCR; TCRdb's table is partial and in-frame only. The table includes approximately 74,000 clones, less than 80% detected once. Healthy bone marrow donors made up the donor group. There are 16 residues in the CDR3. Germline CDR1 reads SGHDT; CDR2 reads YYEEEE. V lost 1 base to trimming and J lost 2 bases, with 16 bases between them. This sample was included in a study of cytomegalovirus exposure and HLA in healthy donors. Study-level results: Within the data, a cluster of highly shared sequence variants was likely a sequencing artifact. Researchers had no immune exposure information except CMV serostatus available. Common viral pathogens seemed to be connected with several of the most significant clusters, according to a later analysis.

This sequence was found in a man in his 60s in good health and CMV-seropositive. The source material was PBMCs. The chain links TRBV5-6 to TRBJ2-7, with D possibly TRBD1 on 5 matching bases. The CDR3 loop is CASSLKRRTSPYEQYF. DNA for the CDR3: TGTGCCAGCAGCTTGAAGAGAAGGACATCGCCCTACGAGCAGTACTTC.